Listed below are T cell receptor beta chains from one sample, sequenced in a study of blood T cell repertoires in COVID-19. Libraries were prepared by immunoSEQ multiplex PCR; TCRdb keeps only in-frame clonotypes and omits some of them. The data show about 170,000 clones, about 88% seen once. The material sequenced was peripheral blood. Receptors originate from a man in his fifties or sixties who had recovered from COVID-19. The CDR3 runs from the conserved cysteine through the conserved F or W. The order of the fields is D gene, clone size, J gene, V gene, CDR3 protein, CDR3 DNA. A D gene is named only where the DNA matches it firmly. Only some rows state a clone size, as once, few, many or a class for expanded clones.

TRBD1 once TRBJ1-6 TRBV28 CASSPDRSSYNSPLHF TGTGCCAGCAGCCCGGACAGGAGCTCCTATAATTCACCCCTCCACTTT
TRBD2 . TRBJ2-7 TRBV3-1/TRBV3-2 CASSQEGLAWDF TGTGCCAGCAGCCAAGAAGGACTAGCTTGGGACTTC
TRBD2 . TRBJ2-1 TRBV9 CASSVATGSGSSDGNEQFF TGTGCCAGCAGCGTAGCTACGGGTAGCGGGAGCTCGGATGGGAATGAGCAGTTCTTC
TRBD1 . TRBJ1-2 TRBV25-1 CASRAGTGNGYTF TGTGCCAGCAGGGCCGGGACAGGGAATGGCTACACCTTC
TRBD1 once TRBJ1-2 TRBV19 CASSPSPDRYGYTF TGTGCCAGTAGTCCCAGCCCGGACAGGTATGGCTACACCTTC
TRBD1 . TRBJ2-7 TRBV4-2 CASSPRDRSSEQYF TGTGCCAGCAGCCCTCGGGACAGGTCCAGCGAGCAGTACTTC
TRBD2 . TRBJ2-6 TRBV3-1/TRBV3-2 CASSQEPQRGGFPSSGANVLTF TGTGCCAGCAGCCAAGAGCCCCAGCGGGGGGGCTTTCCGAGCTCTGGGGCCAACGTCCTGACTTTC
TRBD2 once TRBJ2-3 TRBV7-8 CASSENLWTSGGNTQYF TGTGCCAGCAGCGAGAACCTATGGACTAGCGGGGGTAATACGCAGTATTTT
TRBD1 once TRBJ1-1 TRBV7-2 CASSLGGTAREAFF TGTGCCAGCAGCTTAGGAGGGACAGCCCGTGAAGCTTTCTTT
. . TRBJ2-7 TRBV10-3 CAISDRLIDEQYF TGTGCCATCAGTGACAGACTAATCGACGAGCAGTACTTC
. . TRBJ2-6 TRBV19 CASSMVSTGAYSGANVLTF TGTGCCAGTAGTATGGTATCGACAGGTGCCTACTCTGGGGCCAACGTCCTGACTTTC
TRBD1 . TRBJ2-7 TRBV7-4 CASRVTGLSYEQYF TGTGCCAGCAGAGTGACAGGGCTCTCCTACGAGCAGTACTTC
. . TRBJ1-1 TRBV7-2 CASSLEQNMNTEAFF TGTGCCAGCAGCTTAGAACAGAACATGAACACTGAAGCTTTCTTT
. . TRBJ2-3 TRBV21-1 CASSKRVASGRTDTQYF TGTGCCAGCAGCAAACGTGTAGCCAGCGGCCGCACAGATACGCAGTATTTT
. few TRBJ1-1 TRBV7-9 CASSFGTWTFF TGTGCCAGCAGCTTCGGGACATGGACTTTCTTT
. . TRBJ1-2 TRBV28 CASSSEMSSSNYGYTF TGTGCCAGCAGTTCCGAGATGAGCTCCTCTAACTATGGCTACACCTTC
TRBD1 . TRBJ2-2 TRBV28 CASSLSRPWDRGHTGELFF TGTGCCAGCAGTTTATCACGCCCATGGGACAGGGGGCACACCGGGGAGCTGTTTTTT
TRBD1 . TRBJ1-2 TRBV5-4 CASSLPGQEFSYGYTF TGTGCCAGCAGCTTACCGGGACAGGAATTTTCCTATGGCTACACCTTC
TRBD1 . TRBJ1-5 TRBV19 CASSPRTGMGQPQHF TGTGCCAGTAGTCCAAGGACAGGGATGGGTCAGCCCCAGCATTTT
TRBD1 . TRBJ2-3 TRBV11-2 CASSLSIRGGGGTDTQYF TGTGCCAGCAGCCTATCAATCCGAGGGGGCGGAGGCACAGATACGCAGTATTTT
. . TRBJ2-4 TRBV6-2/TRBV6-3 CASSYSSGKNIQYF TGTGCCAGCAGTTACTCTAGTGGCAAAAACATTCAGTACTTC
. . TRBJ1-5 TRBV5-5 CASTPGVGNQPQHF TGTGCCAGCACCCCCGGGGTAGGGAATCAGCCCCAGCATTTT
TRBD1 . TRBJ1-5 TRBV28 CASSLFGDRSNQPQHF TGTGCCAGCAGTTTATTTGGGGACAGAAGCAATCAGCCCCAGCATTTT
TRBD1 . TRBJ2-1 TRBV24-1 CATSDPSGTGGFNEQFF TGTGCCACCAGTGATCCGTCCGGGACAGGGGGCTTCAATGAGCAGTTCTTC
TRBD1 . TRBJ1-4 TRBV28 CASSERGQGRNEKLFF TGTGCCAGCAGCGAACGAGGACAGGGGAGAAATGAAAAACTGTTTTTT
TRBD1 . TRBJ2-2 TRBV7-3 CASSVRGQGAPAGELFF TGTGCCAGCAGCGTTCGAGGACAGGGGGCGCCCGCCGGGGAGCTGTTTTTT
TRBD1 . TRBJ1-4 TRBV7-3 CASSLTGQGGREKLFF TGTGCCAGCAGCTTAACCGGCCAGGGGGGAAGGGAAAAACTGTTTTTT
. . TRBJ1-1 TRBV6-5 CASYRLGVYTEAFF TGTGCCAGTTACAGGTTAGGAGTTTACACTGAAGCTTTCTTT
TRBD1 . TRBJ2-7 TRBV4-2 CASSRTGTGNYEQYF TGTGCCAGCAGCCGTACCGGGACAGGGAACTACGAGCAGTACTTC
. . TRBJ2-1 TRBV29-1 CSVASGGIVEQFF TGCAGCGTTGCTTCAGGCGGGATTGTTGAGCAGTTCTTC
TRBD2 . TRBJ2-7 TRBV4-1 CASSLTPTSGSTSGEQYF TGCGCCAGCAGCCTTACCCCGACTAGCGGGAGCACATCTGGCGAGCAGTACTTC
. . TRBJ2-3 TRBV5-1 CASRYTDTQYF TGCGCCAGCAGGTACACAGATACGCAGTATTTT
TRBD1 once TRBJ2-1 TRBV18 CASCFGTGYNEQFF TGTGCCAGCTGTTTCGGGACAGGGTACAATGAGCAGTTCTTC
. once TRBJ1-3 TRBV6-2/TRBV6-3 CASSPDSRSGNTIYF TGTGCCAGCAGTCCCGACAGTCGCTCTGGAAACACCATATATTTT
TRBD1 . TRBJ2-7 TRBV19 CASSGYDRGYEQYF TGTGCCAGTAGTGGGTATGACAGGGGCTACGAGCAGTACTTC
. . TRBJ2-7 TRBV5-4 CASSLAGTSYEQYF TGTGCCAGCAGCTTGGCAGGAACTTCCTACGAGCAGTACTTC
. . TRBJ2-2 TRBV5-6 CASSAPNSRRETGELFF TGTGCCAGCAGCGCGCCTAACTCTAGGAGGGAAACCGGGGAGCTGTTTTTT
. . TRBJ1-3 TRBV29-1 CSVGRDFSGNTIYF TGCAGCGTTGGAAGGGACTTCTCTGGAAACACCATATATTTT
TRBD2 . TRBJ2-1 TRBV6-2/TRBV6-3 CASSYSKREGRYEQFF TGTGCCAGCAGTTACTCCAAGCGGGAGGGCCGATATGAGCAGTTCTTC
. . TRBJ1-5 TRBV18 CASSPGQGSNQPQHF TGTGCCAGCTCACCGGGCCAGGGGAGCAATCAGCCCCAGCATTTT
TRBD1 . TRBJ2-7 TRBV18 CASSPRTGTATYEQYF TGTGCCAGCTCACCAAGAACCGGGACAGCGACCTACGAGCAGTACTTC
. . TRBJ1-2 TRBV5-1 CASSLTSANYGYTF TGCGCCAGCAGCTTGACCTCAGCTAACTATGGCTACACCTTC
. . TRBJ2-5 TRBV5-1 CASSAGVQETQYF TGCGCCAGCAGCGCCGGGGTCCAAGAGACCCAGTACTTC
TRBD2 . TRBJ2-2 TRBV4-1 CASSHWGLAENTGELFF TGCGCCAGCAGCCATTGGGGACTAGCGGAGAACACCGGGGAGCTGTTTTTT
. . TRBJ1-5 TRBV2 CASSGGLINQPQHF TGTGCCAGCAGCGGGGGGTTGATCAATCAGCCCCAGCATTTT
. . TRBJ1-1 TRBV5-1 CASSQTPGVDTEAFF TGCGCCAGCAGCCAAACACCCGGAGTGGACACTGAAGCTTTCTTT
TRBD2 . TRBJ2-1 TRBV7-3 CASSRIAGVNEQFF TGTGCCAGCTCCAGAATAGCGGGAGTGAATGAGCAGTTCTTC
TRBD1 . TRBJ2-7 TRBV5-1 CASSLVQGAEYEQYF TGCGCCAGCAGCTTGGTACAGGGGGCTGAGTACGAGCAGTACTTC
. . TRBJ2-3 TRBV7-2 CASSPRGGRTDTQYF TGTGCCAGCAGCCCGAGGGGGGGACGCACAGATACGCAGTATTTT
. . TRBJ2-6 TRBV27 CASSFDAFYSSGANVLTF TGTGCCAGCAGTTTCGATGCATTTTATAGCTCTGGGGCCAACGTCCTGACTTTC
. . TRBJ2-7 TRBV19 CASSIGEPFYEQYF TGTGCCAGTAGTATCGGGGAGCCGTTCTACGAGCAGTACTTC
. . TRBJ2-7 TRBV14 CASSQRGLVSPYEQYF TGTGCCAGCAGCCAACGAGGACTCGTGTCACCCTACGAGCAGTACTTC
TRBD2 once TRBJ2-5 TRBV15 CATSRGLTGGQETQYF TGTGCCACCAGCAGGGGCCTAACGGGGGGGCAGGAGACCCAGTACTTC
TRBD2 . TRBJ2-7 TRBV6-2/TRBV6-3 CASSSTLAGFTNYEQYF TGTGCCAGCAGTTCGACACTAGCGGGCTTTACTAACTACGAGCAGTACTTC
TRBD1 . TRBJ2-1 TRBV18 CASSPQSGTGGFEQFF TGTGCCAGCTCACCACAAAGTGGGACAGGGGGTTTTGAGCAGTTCTTC
. . TRBJ1-1 TRBV30 CAWSVQRVTEAFF TGTGCCTGGAGTGTACAGAGGGTCACTGAAGCTTTCTTT
. few TRBJ1-5 TRBV28 CASRAGGAHQPQHF TGTGCCAGCAGGGCCGGCGGGGCTCATCAGCCCCAGCATTTT
. . TRBJ2-7 TRBV7-9 CASTQGSYEQYF TGTGCCAGCACCCAGGGAAGCTACGAGCAGTACTTC